The 10 T cell receptor beta chains given below trace back to one sample, sequenced in a study of T cells expressing NK-cell markers. TCRdb reprocessed the 5' RACE reads, keeping one entry per CDR3 protein, no DNA. The table lists fewer than 400,000 distinct CDR3 sequences, with about 5.2% in the top ten. Source material: blood T cells: a sorted CD56 or NKG2C T cell subset, CD4+ or CD8+ T cells, or bulk PBMC T cells (not recorded which). The receptors here all came from a man between 18 and 69 years old in good health.

The chain has TRBV6-1 and TRBJ2-2; the TCRdb call, TRBD1, lacks DNA for checking. The germline V gene has CDR1 MNHNS and CDR2 SASEGT. The CDR3 runs 16 residues. The CDR3 loop reads CATRGGGAIGTGELFF.

The rearrangement links TRBV5-1 to TRBJ2-1; there is no DNA to check the TCRdb D call of TRBD2. Germline lookup yields CDR1 SGHRS and CDR2 YFSETQ. The CDR3 runs 16 residues. The CDR3 reads CASSPEGSGGAREQFF.

This chain uses TRBV12-3 or TRBV12-4 with TRBJ2-6; TCRdb proposes TRBD2, but this gene call is untestable without DNA. The CDR3 length is 18 residues. The CDR3 sequence is CASSFRGGASSGANVLTF.

The J gene is TRBJ2-3, the V gene TRBV15. The CDR3 is 12 residues long. Germline V gene lookup returns CDR1 LNHNV and CDR2 YYDKDF (reference sequence). CDR3: CATSRAADTQYF. Full variable domain (outside the CDR3, taken from reference TRBV15 and TRBJ2-3): DAMVIQNPRYQVTQFGKPVTLSCSQTLNHNVMYWYQQKSSQAPKLLFHYYDKDFNNEADTPDNFQSRRPNTSFCFLDIRSPGLGDTAMYLCATSRAADTQYFGPGTRLTVL.

The CDR3 region is CASLMGSGGAYEQFF. This sequence joins TRBV19 and TRBJ2-1; the D gene TCRdb calls, TRBD2, cannot be checked with no DNA. Germline CDR1 reads LNHDA; CDR2 reads SQIVND (reference sequence). The CDR3 has 15 amino acids.

The J gene is TRBJ2-1, the V gene TRBV3-1; the D gene TCRdb calls, TRBD1, cannot be checked with no DNA. Germline-derived CDR1 and CDR2 are LGHDT and YNNKEL (reference sequence). The CDR3 is made up of 16 amino acids. The CDR3 region is CASSQGPGTGFNEQFF.

The chain couples TRBV29-1 to TRBJ2-2. Germline V gene data show CDR1 as SQVTM and CDR2 as ANQGSEA. The CDR3 is 14 amino acids. The CDR3 is CSVETGKNTGELFF.

V usage is TRBV5-1 and J usage is TRBJ1-1; without DNA, the TCRdb call of TRBD1 cannot be checked. The CDR3 contains 14 residues. Germline V gives CDR1 SGHRS, CDR2 YFSETQ. The CDR3 is CASSLLRGSTEAFF. The entire variable domain, with the rest obtained from reference TRBV5-1 and TRBJ1-1, is as follows: KAGVTQTPRYLIKTRGQQVTLSCSPISGHRSVSWYQQTPGQGLQFLFEYFSETQRNKGNFPGRFSGRQFSNSRSEMNVSTLELGDSALYLCASSLLRGSTEAFFGQGTRLTVV.

The gene calls are TRBV24-1 and TRBJ2-7; no DNA is available, so the TRBD1 call from TCRdb remains unchecked. Germline CDR1 and CDR2: KGHDR and SFDVKD. The CDR3 has 12 residues. The CDR3 loop reads CATRTGDYEQYF.

The chain uses TRBV5-1 and TRBJ2-7; there is no DNA to check the TCRdb D call of TRBD1. Germline values: CDR1 SGHRS, CDR2 YFSETQ. This CDR3 has 14 amino acids. CDR3 protein: CASFRDISSYEQYF.